This TCR beta chain was obtained from a study of blood T cell repertoires in COVID-19. Across the study: Spain, Italy and the United States supplied samples that represented acute and convalescent COVID-19.

The protocol was immunoSEQ multiplex PCR, while the TCRdb copy is restricted to in-frame clones and leaves out a portion. The sample includes more than 90,000 clones, around 94% seen only once; the top ten take 5.7%. The CDR3 runs to 15 residues. V lost 0 bases and J lost 3; bases outside the gene matches: 1. CDR1 is SGHRS and CDR2 is YFSETQ in the germline V gene. The sample consisted of peripheral blood. The gene calls are TRBV5-1 and TRBJ2-1, with TRBD2 matching 9 bases. This sequence was found in a man aged 45-65 years with active COVID-19. CDR3 DNA: TGCGCCAGCAGCTTGGAAGCGGGAGGCTACAATGAGCAGTTCTTC. Protein sequence: CASSLEAGGYNEQFF.